The 20 T cell receptor beta chains below were found in one sample sequenced in a study of immune evolution from preneoplasia to lung adenocarcinoma. The repertoire was sequenced with immunoSEQ multiplex PCR; TCRdb's copy has only in-frame clones and lacks some. The sample carries approximately 3,700 clones, roughly 77% recorded once. The sequencing sample was made of FFPE adjacent normal lung tissue. All receptors come from a person aged 55 to 79 with lung adenocarcinoma.

V is TRBV5-1 and J is TRBJ2-2; 8 bases match TRBD2. The germline V gene encodes CDR1 SGHRS and CDR2 YFSETQ. V gave up 1 base and J gave up 5 bases; unmatched junction bases: 4. This CDR3 comprises 15 residues. The CDR3 DNA follows: TGCGCCAGCAGCTTGACCAGCGGGAGTACCGGGGAGCTGTTTTTT. Encoded protein: CASSLTSGSTGELFF.

This rearrangement joins TRBV7-8 to TRBJ2-7; tentative D call: TRBD2 (5 bases). V was trimmed by 0 bases and J by 7 bases, leaving 10 bases between them. The CDR3 is 13 residues long. The germline V gene has CDR1 SGHVS and CDR2 FQNEAQ. This chain's CDR3 is CASSLAVPGEQYF. The CDR3 region has the DNA TGTGCCAGCAGCTTAGCTGTCCCGGGGGAGCAGTACTTC.

The V call is TRBV5-1, the J call TRBJ1-2; 7 nucleotides agree with TRBD1. With 0 bases clipped from V and 6 bases from J, the junction kept 2 bases outside the gene matches. CDR3 length: 13 residues. The germline CDR1 and CDR2 sequences are SGHRS and YFSETQ. The CDR3 coding sequence is TGCGCCAGCAGCTTGGCCGGGACAGATGGCTACACCTTC. This encodes CASSLAGTDGYTF.

The J gene is TRBJ2-5, the V gene TRBV20-1; D is undetermined. The V gene lost 5 bases and the J gene lost 5 bases, with 3 bases spanning the gap. CDR1 and CDR2 (germline): DFQATT, SNEGSKA (reference sequence). This CDR3 has 9 amino acids. The CDR3 here is CSAGETQYF. In DNA form, the CDR3 reads TGCAGTGCTGGGGAGACCCAGTACTTC.

The V and J genes are TRBV4-2 and TRBJ2-1; D is ambiguous. Trimming stripped 1 base from V and 5 bases from J, with 6 bases between. The CDR3 covers 13 residues. CDR1 and CDR2 from the germline V gene are LGHNA and YNFKEQ. CDR3 nucleotides: TGTGCCAGCAGCCAAGGTTGGAACAATGAGCAGTTCTTC. Translating it yields CASSQGWNNEQFF.

This chain uses TRBV11-2 with TRBJ1-1, with D hard to call. This CDR3 contains 13 residues. CDR1 is SGHAT, CDR2 FQNNGV, per germline. V dropped 0 bases and J dropped 1 base, with 3 bases sitting between them. CDR3 sequence: CASSLEPNTEAFF. For the CDR3, the DNA is TGTGCCAGCAGCTTAGAACCGAACACTGAAGCTTTCTTT.

This rearrangement joins TRBV19 to TRBJ1-1, with TRBD1 matching 7 bases. The ends lost 4 bases at V and 3 bases at J; junction bases unmatched: 5. In germline, CDR1 is LNHDA, CDR2 SQIVND (reference sequence). The CDR3 contains 14 residues. CDR3 protein: CASSTHRGDTEAFF. CDR3 DNA sequence: TGTGCCAGTAGTACACACAGGGGTGACACTGAAGCTTTCTTT.

The chain recombines TRBV2 with TRBJ2-7; D ambiguous. CDR3 size: 15 residues. V lost 1 base and J lost 0, with 10 bases in between. Germline CDR1 reads SNHLY; CDR2 reads FYNNEI. The DNA of the CDR3 is TGTGCCAGCAGTGAAGGTTCGGTGAGCTCCTACGAGCAGTACTTC. Translated: CASSEGSVSSYEQYF.

This chain joins TRBV7-6 and TRBJ2-2; a possible D gene is TRBD1 (6 bases). CDR3 length: 15 residues. The V gene lost 3 bases and the J gene lost 1 base, with 9 bases spanning the gap. Germline CDR1 SGHVS, CDR2 FNYEAQ. CDR3 in amino acids: CASSLGQVNTGELFF. DNA of the CDR3: TGTGCCAGCAGCTTGGGACAAGTGAACACCGGGGAGCTGTTTTTT.

This chain links TRBV21-1 with TRBJ2-7; TRBD2 is the table's D call and was not checked against the DNA. TRBV21-1 is a pseudogene locus. The length of the CDR3 is 15 residues. In nucleotides, the CDR3 is TGTGCCAGCAGCAAAGGGCGGGGATTAACCTACGAGCAGTACTTC. Protein product: CASSKGRGLTYEQYF.

Of note for this clone: Additional DNA sequences in this sample encode the identical CDR3. This chain connects TRBV9 to TRBJ1-1; TRBD1 matches at 8 bases. J gave up 1 base and V 0 bases, and 5 bases lay outside the gene matches. The CDR3 sequence is 16 residues long. The germline V gene encodes CDR1 SGDLS and CDR2 YYNGEE. CDR3 region: CASSVGAGGANTEAFF. CDR3 DNA: TGTGCCAGCAGCGTAGGTGCAGGGGGCGCGAACACTGAAGCTTTCTTT.

The chain couples TRBV28 to TRBJ1-5, with TRBD1 as a possible D gene (6 bases). Germline V gene lookup returns CDR1 MDHEN and CDR2 SYDVKM. The CDR3 is made up of 16 amino acids. Trimming shortened V by 6 bases and J by 4 bases, and 19 bases separated the two germline ends. The chain's CDR3 is CASRQRRGKGNQPQHF. CDR3 bases: TGTGCCAGCAGGCAAAGGAGGGGGAAAGGGAATCAGCCCCAGCATTTT.

The chain is built from TRBV5-6 and TRBJ1-1; possibly TRBD1 for D (6 bases). The germline V gene has CDR1 SGHDT and CDR2 YYEEEE. The CDR3 spans 15 residues. The ends were cut back, 4 bases at V and 2 bases at J, with 15 bases in the middle. This CDR3 reads CASSPMDRTNTEAFF. In DNA, the CDR3 is TGTGCCAGCAGCCCAATGGACAGAACCAACACTGAAGCTTTCTTT.

This rearrangement joins TRBV30 to TRBJ2-1; 9 positions agree with TRBD2. This CDR3 region has 15 residues. The germline gives CDR1 GTSNPN, CDR2 SVGIG (reference sequence). J lost 0 bases, V lost 4 bases, and 4 bases had no gene match. CDR3 in amino acids: CAWTIAGASYNEQFF. The CDR3 DNA reads TGTGCCTGGACTATAGCGGGAGCCTCCTACAATGAGCAGTTCTTC.

V is TRBV29-1 and J is TRBJ1-3; 11 nucleotides line up with TRBD1. The CDR3 sequence is 11 residues long. Germline CDR1 and CDR2: SQVTM and ANQGSEA. Losses at the gene ends were 7 bases for V and 10 bases for J; bases not matched to a gene: 3. CDR3 nucleotide sequence: TGCAGCGCTGGGACAGGGGGTACCATATATTTT. It yields the protein CSAGTGGTIYF.

CDR3 sequence reads: CASSSIRGGRVNTEAFF. The CDR3 region has the DNA TGTGCCAGCAGCTCAATTAGGGGGGGCAGGGTGAACACTGAAGCTTTCTTT. The gene calls are TRBV11-2 and TRBJ1-1; D is possibly TRBD1 (6 bases). Germline V CDR1 and CDR2: SGHAT, FQNNGV. V lost 4 bases to trimming and J lost 0 bases, with 18 bases between them. The CDR3 sequence is 17 residues long.

The V and J genes are TRBV5-6 and TRBJ2-3; D is possibly TRBD1 (5 bases). CDR1 and CDR2 (germline): SGHDT, YYEEEE. The CDR3 length is 18 residues. The ends were cut back, 4 bases at V and 0 bases at J, with 21 bases in the middle. The CDR3 is CASSLGGYRRFSTDTQYF. The CDR3 DNA reads as TGTGCCAGCAGCCTGGGTGGGTACAGGCGATTTAGCACAGATACGCAGTATTTT.

J is TRBJ1-1 and V is TRBV6-5, with unresolved D. The CDR3 is 14 residues long. The germline CDR1 and CDR2 sequences are MNHEY and SVGAGI. Between the trimmed V and J ends, which lost 0 bases and 5 bases, there was a span of 10 bases. DNA for the CDR3: TGTGCCAGCAGTTACTCGAGAAGGAGGACTGAAGCTTTCTTT. Translated: CASSYSRRRTEAFF.

The rearrangement joins TRBV28 to TRBJ2-5; 10 nucleotides agree with TRBD1. CDR1 and CDR2 from the germline V gene are MDHEN and SYDVKM. CDR3 length: 15 residues. V lost 8 bases and J lost 4; bases outside the gene matches: 10. CDR3 nucleotides: TGTGCCAGCTCAACAAGGGACAGGGGAACAGAGACCCAGTACTTC. Translation: CASSTRDRGTETQYF.

The sample holds a few counts of this clone. J is TRBJ2-7 and V is TRBV7-9; TRBD1 agrees at 7 bases. Germline CDR1 reads SEHNR; CDR2 reads FQNEAQ (reference sequence). The CDR3 covers 15 residues. The V gene end was trimmed by 1 base and the J gene end by 5 bases; junction bases not matched to a gene: 8. The DNA for the CDR3 is TGTGCCAGCAGCTTAGGGCGACAGGGAAACCACGAGCAGTACTTC. Its protein product is CASSLGRQGNHEQYF.